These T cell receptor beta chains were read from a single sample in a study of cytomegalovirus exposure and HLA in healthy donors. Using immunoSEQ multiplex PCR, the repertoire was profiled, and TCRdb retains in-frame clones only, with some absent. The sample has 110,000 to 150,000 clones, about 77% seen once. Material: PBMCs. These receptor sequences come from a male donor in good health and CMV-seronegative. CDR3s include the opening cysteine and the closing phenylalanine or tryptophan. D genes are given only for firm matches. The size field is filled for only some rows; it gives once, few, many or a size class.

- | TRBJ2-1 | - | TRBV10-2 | CASTLTRDQQFF | TGCGCCAGCACCTTGACTCGGGATCAGCAGTTCTTC
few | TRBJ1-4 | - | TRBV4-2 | CASSQVVSSGLKLFF | TGTGCCAGCAGCCAAGTTGTATCCAGCGGTTTAAAACTGTTTTTT
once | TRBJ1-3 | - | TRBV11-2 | CASSENGRGNTIYF | TGTGCCAGCAGCGAGAATGGGAGGGGAAACACCATATATTTT
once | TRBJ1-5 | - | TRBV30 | CAWREGNQPQHF | TGTGCCTGGAGGGAGGGGAATCAGCCCCAGCATTTT
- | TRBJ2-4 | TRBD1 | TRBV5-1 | CASSSGTGVNIQYF | TGCGCCAGCAGCTCCGGGACAGGGGTGAACATTCAGTACTTC
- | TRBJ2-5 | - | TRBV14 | CASSQGSAETQYF | TGTGCCAGCAGCCAAGGGTCTGCGGAGACCCAGTACTTC
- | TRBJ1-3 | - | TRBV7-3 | CASRGPGNTIYF | TGTGCCAGCCGAGGGCCTGGAAACACCATATATTTT
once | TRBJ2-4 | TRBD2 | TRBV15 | CATSRDRRTSAQPGVKNSQYF | TGTGCCACCAGCAGAGATCGTCGTACTAGCGCCCAACCCGGGGTAAAAAACAGTCAGTACTTC
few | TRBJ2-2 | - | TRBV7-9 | CASSRAPTDNTGELFF | TGTGCCAGCAGCAGAGCCCCGACAGATAACACCGGGGAGCTGTTTTTT
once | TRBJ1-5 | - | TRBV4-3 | CASSQTQGSNQPQHF | TGCGCCAGCAGCCAAACTCAGGGAAGCAATCAGCCCCAGCATTTT
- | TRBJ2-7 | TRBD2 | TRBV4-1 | CASSQAWTSGMYEQYF | TGCGCCAGCAGCCAAGCTTGGACTAGCGGGATGTACGAGCAGTACTTC
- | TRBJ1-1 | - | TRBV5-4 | CASSSGAGMNTEAFF | TGTGCCAGCAGCTCGGGTGCGGGGATGAACACTGAAGCTTTCTTT
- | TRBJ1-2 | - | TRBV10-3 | CAISPSPGDYGYTF | TGTGCCATCAGTCCAAGCCCAGGGGACTATGGCTACACCTTC
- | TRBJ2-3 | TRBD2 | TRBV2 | CASSESAGGNTQYF | TGTGCCAGCAGTGAATCGGCGGGGGGGAATACGCAGTATTTT
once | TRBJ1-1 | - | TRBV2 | CASLRDEGPRGTEAFF | TGTGCCAGCCTCAGGGACGAGGGGCCGAGGGGGACTGAAGCTTTCTTT
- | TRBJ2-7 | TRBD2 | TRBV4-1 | CASSHSGRVYEQYF | TGCGCCAGCAGCCATAGCGGGAGAGTCTACGAGCAGTACTTC
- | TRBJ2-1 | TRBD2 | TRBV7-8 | CASSSQSRKSGRAQNEQFF | TGTGCCAGCAGCTCTCAGTCCCGGAAGAGCGGGAGGGCCCAGAATGAGCAGTTCTTC
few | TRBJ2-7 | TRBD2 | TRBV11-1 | CASSFSSSGSGYEQYF | TGTGCCAGCAGCTTTTCGAGTAGCGGGAGCGGGTACGAGCAGTACTTC
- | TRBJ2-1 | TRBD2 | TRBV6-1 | CASSGRLAIGDEQFF | TGTGCCAGCAGTGGGAGACTAGCGATTGGGGATGAGCAGTTCTTC
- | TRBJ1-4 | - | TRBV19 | CASSFTGGGEEKLFF | TGTGCCAGTAGTTTCACGGGTGGCGGAGAGGAAAAACTGTTTTTT
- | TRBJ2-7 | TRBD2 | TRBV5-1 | CASSLEGTSGNEQYF | TGCGCCAGCAGCTTGGAAGGGACTAGCGGGAACGAGCAGTACTTC
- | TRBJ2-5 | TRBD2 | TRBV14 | CASSQDGLAGAQETQYF | TGTGCCAGCAGCCAAGATGGTCTAGCGGGGGCACAAGAGACCCAGTACTTC
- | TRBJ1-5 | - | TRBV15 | CATSRDQQGQPQHF | TGTGCCACCAGCAGAGATCAGCAGGGCCAGCCCCAGCATTTT
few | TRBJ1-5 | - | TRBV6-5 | CASSYDGFNQPQHF | TGTGCCAGCAGTTACGACGGGTTCAATCAGCCCCAGCATTTT
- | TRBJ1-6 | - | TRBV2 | CASRVGSPLHF | TGTGCCAGCAGGGTTGGCTCACCCCTCCACTTT
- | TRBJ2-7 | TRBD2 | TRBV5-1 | CASSSFGLAGAISYEQYF | TGCGCCAGCAGCTCTTTCGGGCTAGCGGGGGCCATCTCCTACGAGCAGTACTTC
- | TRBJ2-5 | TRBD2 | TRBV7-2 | CASSLRGTSERETQYF | TGTGCCAGCAGCTTAAGGGGGACTAGCGAGCGAGAGACCCAGTACTTC
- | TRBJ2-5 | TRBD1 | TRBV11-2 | CASSLVTGTGTETQYF | TGTGCCAGCAGCTTAGTAACGGGGACAGGGACGGAGACCCAGTACTTC
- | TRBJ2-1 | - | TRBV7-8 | CASGLLNEQFF | TGTGCCAGCGGGCTGCTCAATGAGCAGTTCTTC
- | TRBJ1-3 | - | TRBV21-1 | CASSTPDRESGNTIYF | TGTGCCAGCAGCACCCCGGACAGGGAATCTGGAAACACCATATATTTT
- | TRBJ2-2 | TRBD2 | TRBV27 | CASSFSGSWHGELFF | TGTGCCAGCAGTTTTAGCGGGAGTTGGCACGGGGAGCTGTTTTTT
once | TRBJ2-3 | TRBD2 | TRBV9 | CASSFQGLASTDTQYF | TGTGCCAGCAGCTTCCAAGGACTAGCGAGCACAGATACGCAGTATTTT
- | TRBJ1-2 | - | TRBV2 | CASKSAGASAGGYTF | TGTGCCAGCAAATCGGCAGGTGCATCGGCGGGAGGCTACACCTTC
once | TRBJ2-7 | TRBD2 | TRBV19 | CASSPPRGTSTYEQYF | TGTGCCAGTAGTCCGCCTCGCGGGACTAGCACCTACGAGCAGTACTTC
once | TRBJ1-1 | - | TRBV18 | CASSPISNSEAFF | TGTGCCAGCTCACCAATCTCCAACTCTGAAGCTTTCTTT
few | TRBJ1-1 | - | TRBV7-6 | CASSLGEDTEAFF | TGTGCCAGCAGCTTAGGAGAGGACACTGAAGCTTTCTTT
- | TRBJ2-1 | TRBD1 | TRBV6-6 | CASSYHLRQGADEQFF | TGTGCCAGCAGTTACCACTTGAGACAGGGGGCAGATGAGCAGTTCTTC
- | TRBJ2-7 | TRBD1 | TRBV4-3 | CASSPGTGGDEQYF | TGCGCCAGCAGCCCCGGGACAGGGGGCGACGAGCAGTACTTC
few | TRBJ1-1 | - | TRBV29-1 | CSVRQTEAFF | TGCAGCGTACGTCAGACTGAAGCTTTCTTT
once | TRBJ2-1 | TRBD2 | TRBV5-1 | CASRTATGALWTSGSAKSYNEQFF | TGCGCCAGCAGAACTGCTACAGGGGCCCTCTGGACTAGCGGGAGTGCCAAATCCTACAATGAGCAGTTCTTC
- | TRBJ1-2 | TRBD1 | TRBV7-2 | CASSLGGYDKPNYGYTF | TGTGCCAGCAGCCTAGGGGGCTATGACAAGCCGAACTATGGCTACACCTTC
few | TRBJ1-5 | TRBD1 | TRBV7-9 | CASSLGRQGNQPQHF | TGTGCCAGCAGCTTAGGGAGACAGGGGAATCAGCCCCAGCATTTT
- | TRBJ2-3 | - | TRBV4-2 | CASSQGVGDRTDTQYF | TGTGCCAGCAGCCAAGGGGTGGGAGACCGCACAGATACGCAGTATTTT
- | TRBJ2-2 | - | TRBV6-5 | CASSYKQPNTGELFF | TGTGCCAGCAGTTACAAACAGCCGAACACCGGGGAGCTGTTTTTT
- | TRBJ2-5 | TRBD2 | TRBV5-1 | CASSLTSGGAWETQYF | TGCGCCAGCAGCTTGACCAGCGGGGGGGCCTGGGAGACCCAGTACTTC
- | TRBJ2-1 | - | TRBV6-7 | CASSPPLASEQFF | TGTGCCAGCAGTCCCCCCCTAGCTTCTGAGCAGTTCTTC
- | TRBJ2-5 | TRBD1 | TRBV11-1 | CASSLWDSLRETQYF | TGTGCCAGCAGCTTATGGGACAGCCTAAGGGAGACCCAGTACTTC
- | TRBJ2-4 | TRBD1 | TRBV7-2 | CASSTRTGQNIQYF | TGTGCCAGCAGCACCAGGACAGGACAAAACATTCAGTACTTC
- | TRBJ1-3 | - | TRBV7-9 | CASSSLVGAGNTIYF | TGTGCCAGCAGCTCCCTTGTGGGAGCTGGAAACACCATATATTTT
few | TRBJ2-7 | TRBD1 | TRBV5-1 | CASSFAGGRTYEQYF | TGCGCCAGCAGCTTTGCAGGGGGCAGGACCTACGAGCAGTACTTC
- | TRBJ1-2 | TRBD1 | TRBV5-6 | CASSYSPGPRGAPYGYTF | TGTGCCAGCAGCTATAGCCCGGGCCCCAGGGGGGCCCCTTATGGCTACACCTTC
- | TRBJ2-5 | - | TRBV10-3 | CAISEIDSLDGQYF | TGTGCCATCAGTGAAATCGACAGTCTCGACGGCCAGTACTTC
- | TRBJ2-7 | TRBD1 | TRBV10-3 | CATQPGQGPYEQYF | TGTGCCACCCAGCCGGGACAGGGCCCCTACGAGCAGTACTTC
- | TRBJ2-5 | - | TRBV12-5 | CASGLRGAGRETQYF | TGTGCTAGTGGTTTGAGGGGCGCAGGAAGAGAGACCCAGTACTTC
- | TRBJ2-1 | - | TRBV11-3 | CASSPSGGGEQFF | TGTGCCAGCAGCCCCTCAGGTGGAGGGGAGCAGTTCTTC
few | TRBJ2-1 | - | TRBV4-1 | CASSQAKRKRPYNEQFF | TGCGCCAGCAGCCAAGCTAAGCGGAAACGACCATACAATGAGCAGTTCTTC
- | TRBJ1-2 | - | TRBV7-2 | CASSLSGVGGYTF | TGTGCCAGCAGCTTAAGCGGGGTTGGGGGCTACACCTTC
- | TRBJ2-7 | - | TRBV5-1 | CASSYTGDPYEQYF | TGCGCCAGCAGCTACACGGGAGACCCCTACGAGCAGTACTTC